Listed below are T cell receptor beta chains from one sample, sequenced in a study of human T cells and chemical hapten exposure. From the RACE reads, TCRdb called clonotypes with MiXCR, one entry per CDR3 protein. Among around 99,000 distinct CDR3 sequences listed, approximately 11% were seen once. The material sequenced was whole blood, taken in connection with sensitization to the hapten diphenylcyclopropenone (DPC). The receptors originated from a man aged 40-50 years with alopecia areata. Some clones in this sample may be carry-over from other donors' samples. Both conserved end residues are part of each CDR3. The order of the fields is D gene, clone size, CDR3 length, V gene, J gene, CDR3 DNA, CDR3 protein. The D gene is left open where the match is weak. Clone size is stated in some rows and not others, as once, few, many or a class when expanded.

-	few	14	TRBV6-6	TRBJ1-5	TGTGCCAGCACCGCTACTGGGACACTTAATACCCAGCATTTT	CASTATGTLNTQHF
-	few	13	TRBV6-9	TRBJ2-5	TGTGCCACCTTGGGGGGGCGGCAAGAGACCCAGTACTTC	CATLGGRQETQYF
TRBD1	few	14	TRBV28	TRBJ1-2	TGTGCCAGCAGTCAGGCGGACAGGCGATATGGCTACACCTTC	CASSQADRRYGYTF
-	few	17	TRBV20-1	TRBJ2-6	TGCAGTGCTAGAGCCCGGGGCGGGATGGCTGGGGCCAACGTCCTGACTTTC	CSARARGGMAGANVLTF
TRBD1	-	15	TRBV10-3	TRBJ2-7	TGTGCCATCAGTGAGGAGGGGGCTAATAACTACGAGCAGTACTTC	CAISEEGANNYEQYF
TRBD2	-	18	TRBV7-9	TRBJ2-5	TGTGCCAGCAGCTCCGGGACTAGCGGCCCCCGGGGGAGAGAGACCCAGTACTTC	CASSSGTSGPRGRETQYF
TRBD2	few	16	TRBV4-3	TRBJ2-1	TGCGCCAGCAGCCCCGGGTCGATAGCGGGAAACAATGAGCAGTTCTTC	CASSPGSIAGNNEQFF
TRBD2	many	22	TRBV3-1	TRBJ2-3	TGTGCCAGCAGCCAAGATGTATTTGGTGAGACTAGCGGGAGTAGGAGGACAGATACGCAGTATTTT	CASSQDVFGETSGSRRTDTQYF
TRBD1	many	12	TRBV20-1	TRBJ2-2	TGCAGTGCCCCACAGGGGGCCGGGGAGCTGTTTTTT	CSAPQGAGELFF
-	-	12	TRBV9	TRBJ2-3	TGTGCCAGCAGCGTAATGACGGATACGCAGTATTTT	CASSVMTDTQYF
TRBD2	-	15	TRBV5-4	TRBJ2-7	TGTGCCAGCGGACCTAGCGGGAGGCGATCCTACGAGCAGTACTTC	CASGPSGRRSYEQYF
-	many	14	TRBV4-2	TRBJ1-5	TGTGCCAGCAGCCAAGGGCAGGGCGATCAGCCCCAGCATTTT	CASSQGQGDQPQHF
-	few	15	TRBV27	TRBJ2-3	TGTGCCACCGCCCCCAGGGGGGTAAGGACAGATACGCAGTATTTT	CATAPRGVRTDTQYF
-	-	15	TRBV19	TRBJ2-5	TGTGCCAGTAGCCCGCGCCAGGGTAGCGAAGAGACCCAGTACTTC	CASSPRQGSEETQYF
TRBD1	-	15	TRBV20-1	TRBJ2-1	TGCAGTGCATTAATCCGGGACAGGGGGAACAATGAGCAGTTCTTC	CSALIRDRGNNEQFF
TRBD1	few	16	TRBV19	TRBJ1-5	TGTGCCAGTAGTATAGAATTTGACAGGGGAAATCAGCCCCAGCATTTT	CASSIEFDRGNQPQHF
TRBD1	-	14	TRBV7-6	TRBJ2-5	TGTGCCAGCAGCTTGGAAACAGGGGTAGAGACCCAGTACTTC	CASSLETGVETQYF
TRBD2	few	18	TRBV27	TRBJ2-1	TGTGCCAGCAGTCAAACCACCCTTTTGGCGGGGGAATACAATGAGCAGTTCTTC	CASSQTTLLAGEYNEQFF
-	few	12	TRBV29-1	TRBJ2-6	TGCAGCGTGGGCTCTGGGGCCAACGTCCTGACTTTC	CSVGSGANVLTF
TRBD1	-	16	TRBV7-2	TRBJ2-1	TGTGCCAGCAGCTCCGGGACAGGGGTTCGGCGGCATGAGCAGTTCTTC	CASSSGTGVRRHEQFF
-	many	15	TRBV30	TRBJ1-5	TGTGCCTGGAGTGTCCAGGCGCCCGGCAATCAGCCCCAGCATTTT	CAWSVQAPGNQPQHF
-	-	18	TRBV4-3	TRBJ2-6	TGCGCCAGCAGCCATTTTCCGGGAACTCTCCCTGGGGCCAACGTCCTGACTTTC	CASSHFPGTLPGANVLTF
-	few	15	TRBV2	TRBJ2-1	TGTGCCAGCAGTGAACGGTCAGGGTTGGCCAATGAGCAGTTCTTC	CASSERSGLANEQFF
TRBD1	few	16	TRBV10-3	TRBJ1-6	TGTGCCATCAGTGGCACGTCGGGACAGAATAATTCACCCCTCCACTTT	CAISGTSGQNNSPLHF
TRBD2	few	19	TRBV27	TRBJ2-1	TGTGCCAGCACGTGGACAGGAACAGGACTAGCGGGGGACTACAATGAGCAGTTCTTC	CASTWTGTGLAGDYNEQFF
-	many	13	TRBV7-6	TRBJ2-3	TGTGCCAGCAGCCCCCTGACCAGGAATACGCAGTATTTT	CASSPLTRNTQYF
-	-	16	TRBV7-2	TRBJ1-2	TGTGCCAGCAGCCCACAGGCAGGGGTGAAACACTATGGCTACACCTTC	CASSPQAGVKHYGYTF
-	many	10	TRBV20-1	TRBJ2-7	TGCAGTGCTTGGGGATACGAGCAGTACTTC	CSAWGYEQYF
-	few	13	TRBV18	TRBJ2-5	TGTGCCAGCTCACCACTCCGCCAAGAGACCCAGTACTTC	CASSPLRQETQYF
-	-	13	TRBV28	TRBJ2-7	TGTGCCAGCAGTTTGGCTAGCGTCTACGAGCAGTACTTC	CASSLASVYEQYF
TRBD2	-	16	TRBV12-3/TRBV12-4	TRBJ2-3	TGTGCCAGCAGTTTAGGGACTAGCGGGAATCCAGGTACGCAGTATTTT	CASSLGTSGNPGTQYF
-	many	14	TRBV12-3/TRBV12-4	TRBJ1-2	TGTGCCAGCAGTTTATCGGGGGGGGGCTATGGCTACACCTTC	CASSLSGGGYGYTF
TRBD2	few	13	TRBV28	TRBJ2-3	TGTGCCAGTACTAGCGGTCTTACAGATACGCAGTATTTT	CASTSGLTDTQYF
-	many	12	TRBV6-5	TRBJ1-6	TGTGCCAGCAGTATCTACAATTCACCCCTCCACTTT	CASSIYNSPLHF
-	-	15	TRBV20-1	TRBJ1-5	TGCAGTGCTAGAGTGGGGGGGAATGGCAATCAGCCCCAGCATTTT	CSARVGGNGNQPQHF
-	few	16	TRBV19	TRBJ2-1	TGTGCCAGTAGTATAGGGAGCGGTCTCAGGCCAGGTGAGCAGTTCTTC	CASSIGSGLRPGEQFF
-	few	14	TRBV27	TRBJ2-7	TGTGCCAGCAGTAAGACAGGAAGAGCCTACGAGCAGTACTTC	CASSKTGRAYEQYF
TRBD1	-	14	TRBV5-5	TRBJ2-2	TGTGCCAGCAGCATGACAGGGGGCGTCGGGGAGCTGTTTTTT	CASSMTGGVGELFF
-	-	17	TRBV7-2	TRBJ2-6	TGTGCCAGCAGCTTATTGACAGGAAACTCTGGGGCCAACGTCCTGACTTTC	CASSLLTGNSGANVLTF
-	many	15	TRBV5-1	TRBJ2-3	TGCGCCAGCAGCTTACCATCGACTAGCACAGATACGCAGTATTTT	CASSLPSTSTDTQYF
TRBD1	-	12	TRBV29-1	TRBJ2-3	TGCAGCGTTGAGAAGGGGGCGGATACGCAGTATTTT	CSVEKGADTQYF
-	-	15	TRBV7-9	TRBJ2-3	TGTGCCAGCAGCCGAGGACAAGCTGGCACAGATACGCAGTATTTT	CASSRGQAGTDTQYF
TRBD2	-	16	TRBV18	TRBJ2-1	TGTGCCAGCTCACCATCCCAAGCGGGAACCTACAATGAGCAGTTCTTC	CASSPSQAGTYNEQFF
-	-	14	TRBV6-2/TRBV6-3	TRBJ1-5	TGTGCCAGCAGTTACATCGGGCCTAATCAGCCCCAGCATTTT	CASSYIGPNQPQHF
-	few	13	TRBV14	TRBJ1-1	TGTGCCAGCAGCCAAGCAGTGCGCACTGAAGCTTTCTTT	CASSQAVRTEAFF
TRBD2	few	15	TRBV7-3	TRBJ2-3	TGTGCCAGCAGCTCACCAGCGGGAAGCACAGATACGCAGTATTTT	CASSSPAGSTDTQYF
-	-	15	TRBV9	TRBJ2-3	TGTGCCAGCAGCCCCCCGGACAGGGAGGGAGATACGCAGTATTTT	CASSPPDREGDTQYF
-	few	13	TRBV27	TRBJ1-4	TGTGCCAGCAGCCCCAGGACTGGCCGGGGACTGTTTTTT	CASSPRTGRGLFF
-	-	15	TRBV23-1	TRBJ2-2	-	CASSHKRGRAGSCFF
-	-	14	TRBV2	TRBJ2-6	TGTGCCAGCCGGAGAAGCTCTGGGGCCAACGTCCTGACTTTC	CASRRSSGANVLTF
-	few	13	TRBV12-5	TRBJ2-1	TGTGCTAGTGGACTTGACGGAACCAATGAGCAGTTCTTC	CASGLDGTNEQFF
TRBD2	-	14	TRBV6-5	TRBJ2-5	TGTGCCAGCAGCTCGGGACTACAGTTCGAGACCCAGTACTTC	CASSSGLQFETQYF
TRBD2	-	14	TRBV29-1	TRBJ2-7	TGCAGCGTTTCCGGGACTAGCGGCTCCTACGAGCAGTACTTC	CSVSGTSGSYEQYF
-	many	16	TRBV12-3/TRBV12-4	TRBJ2-4	TGTGCCAGCAGTTTGGGGTCGGGGGCGGACAAAAACATTCAGTACTTC	CASSLGSGADKNIQYF
TRBD2	-	16	TRBV20-1	TRBJ2-3	TGCAGTGCTAGACCCGGGACTAGCGGGATTACAGATACGCAGTATTTT	CSARPGTSGITDTQYF
TRBD1	-	15	TRBV10-3	TRBJ2-7	TGTGCCATCAGCAGCCCGGGACAGGGGCACCCCGAGCAGTACTTC	CAISSPGQGHPEQYF
-	-	15	TRBV5-6	TRBJ2-2	TGTGCCAGCAGCCCCGGGACTGCGAACACCGGGGAGCTGTTTTTT	CASSPGTANTGELFF
-	many	13	TRBV7-8	TRBJ1-5	TGTGCCAGCAGCACCCTGGGGGTTCAGCCCCAGCATTTT	CASSTLGVQPQHF